A selection of T cell receptor beta chains follows, all from one sample in a study of control samples from healthy donors and cancer patients. Sequenced by immunoSEQ multiplex PCR; TCRdb stores in-frame clones only, minus some. Here the sample spans some 130,000 clones, roughly 91% being singletons. Source material: PBMCs. The receptors were sampled from a man aged 50 to 59 with head and neck cancer. CDR3s include the opening cysteine and the closing phenylalanine or tryptophan. Fields, in order: J gene, clone size, D gene, V gene, CDR3 protein, CDR3 DNA. A D gene is named only where the DNA matches it firmly. Part of the rows lack a size; the others show once, few, many or a class for expanded clones.

>TRBJ1-4|.|.|TRBV5-5
CASSFVDEKLFF
TGTGCCAGCAGCTTCGTTGATGAAAAACTGTTTTTT
>TRBJ1-1|.|TRBD1|TRBV4-1
CASSHRPGQGMNTEAFF
TGCGCCAGCAGCCACCGACCGGGACAGGGGATGAACACTGAAGCTTTCTTT
>TRBJ2-5|.|TRBD1|TRBV24-1
CATSDFLRDRGREGQETQYF
TGTGCCACCAGTGATTTTCTCCGGGACAGGGGGCGAGAGGGCCAAGAGACCCAGTACTTC
>TRBJ2-1|.|.|TRBV9
CASSVASGLDEQFF
TGTGCCAGCAGCGTAGCTTCGGGGTTGGATGAGCAGTTCTTC
>TRBJ1-1|.|.|TRBV2
CASSASPGAFF
TGTGCCAGCAGTGCGAGCCCTGGCGCTTTCTTT
>TRBJ2-2|.|.|TRBV7-2
CASSATGYGTGELFF
TGTGCCAGCAGCGCCACAGGGTACGGCACCGGGGAGCTGTTTTTT
>TRBJ1-1|.|.|TRBV19
CASKRVMNTEAFF
TGTGCCAGTAAGAGGGTCATGAACACTGAAGCTTTCTTT
>TRBJ1-5|.|TRBD1|TRBV20-1
CSASGTDFNQPQHF
TGCAGTGCTAGTGGGACAGATTTTAATCAGCCCCAGCATTTT
>TRBJ1-2|few|.|TRBV19
CASSKATNYGYTF
TGTGCCAGTAGTAAGGCAACTAACTATGGCTACACCTTC
>TRBJ2-3|.|.|TRBV18
CASSPSWETDTQYF
TGTGCCAGCTCCCCATCATGGGAAACAGATACGCAGTATTTT
>TRBJ1-1|.|TRBD1|TRBV5-1
CASSLAGTGGMNTEAFF
TGCGCCAGCAGCTTGGCGGGGACAGGGGGCATGAACACTGAAGCTTTCTTT
>TRBJ2-3|.|.|TRBV29-1
CSSAPSPSTDTQYF
TGCAGCTCCGCCCCAAGCCCTAGCACAGATACGCAGTATTTT
>TRBJ1-1|.|TRBD1|TRBV7-9
CASTSGQAFAEAFF
TGTGCCAGCACCTCAGGACAGGCGTTCGCTGAAGCTTTCTTT
>TRBJ1-6|.|.|TRBV9
CASSPGRHAAYNSPLHF
TGTGCCAGCAGTCCGGGGCGACACGCAGCATATAATTCACCCCTCCACTTT
>TRBJ1-4|.|TRBD1|TRBV28
CASRQGADNEKLFF
TGTGCCAGTCGACAGGGGGCAGATAATGAAAAACTGTTTTTT
>TRBJ2-5|.|TRBD2|TRBV3-1/TRBV3-2
CASSQRGGETQYF
TGTGCCAGCAGCCAGCGGGGGGGTGAGACCCAGTACTTC
>TRBJ1-2|once|.|TRBV3-1/TRBV3-2
CASSQSWGQSYGYTF
TGTGCCAGCAGCCAAAGCTGGGGGCAGAGCTATGGCTACACCTTC
>TRBJ2-7|.|TRBD1|TRBV7-9
CASSPRTGAYEQYF
TGTGCCAGCAGCCCCCGGACAGGGGCCTACGAGCAGTACTTC
>TRBJ1-2|once|.|TRBV5-6
CASSSDQGWMYGYTF
TGTGCCAGCAGCTCTGACCAGGGTTGGATGTATGGCTACACCTTC
>TRBJ2-4|.|TRBD2|TRBV4-1
CASSQGVLAGGLAKNIQYF
TGCGCCAGCAGCCAAGGAGTCCTAGCGGGGGGACTAGCCAAAAACATTCAGTACTTC
>TRBJ1-2|.|.|TRBV21-1
CASTRTGLDGYTF
TGTGCCAGCACCCGAACGGGGTTGGATGGCTACACCTTC
>TRBJ2-1|once|TRBD1|TRBV5-1
CASSLEQGRINEQFF
TGCGCCAGCAGCTTGGAACAGGGGCGCATCAATGAGCAGTTCTTC